This T cell receptor beta chain was identified during a study of T cell repertoires in cytomegalovirus infection. Whole-study context: Researchers turned to recently identified HLA-C-restricted CMV epitopes as well as well-studied HLA-B-restricted ones. Matching HLA type and CMV infection were both indicated by public TCR beta signatures.

This clonotype came up a few times. The antigen is unknown. TCRdb reprocessed the reads with MiXCR, giving one entry per CDR3 protein. The table has roughly 920,000 distinct CDR3 sequences, around 31% seen once. Germline V gene data show CDR1 as LNHDA and CDR2 as SQIVND (reference sequence). The CDR3 spans 14 residues. Trimming left V 7 bases short and J 1 base short, with 10 bases between. The study, taken as a whole, reports: Dominating the ex vivo response were TCR beta clonotypes that were CMV-specific and HLA-C-restricted. Identification of carriers of CMV plus the relevant HLA was performed using cumulative public TCR beta family frequency.

This chain links TRBV19 with TRBJ2-2; D gene uncertain. Sequenced here: cultured CD8+ T cells from PBMCs, sampled from culture after CMV antigen stimulation. The TCR originated in a human donor in good health (CMV status not recorded). Some clones in this sample may be carry-over from other donors' samples. CDR3 nucleotides: TGTGCCAGTACGGCCTCATTGAACACCGGGGAGCTGTTTTTT. Translating gives CASTASLNTGELFF.